Each of the 27 T cell receptor beta chains below was sequenced from the same sample in a study of blood T cell repertoires in COVID-19. Only in-frame clones appear in the TCRdb table, and some are missing; sequencing was by immunoSEQ multiplex PCR. There are about 320,000 clones in the sample; 85% occur only once, and 1.9% lies in the top ten. Sequencing input: PBMCs or T cells enriched from blood (not recorded which). These TCRs come from a woman in her thirties who had been exposed to COVID-19.

This clone has more than one count but fewer than ten. The gene calls are TRBV5-1 and TRBJ1-1; 9 bases align to TRBD1. Per germline, CDR1 SGHRS and CDR2 YFSETQ. This CDR3 has 14 amino acids. With 5 bases clipped from V and 4 bases from J, the junction kept 6 bases outside the gene matches. The CDR3 is CASSLQGAGTEAFF. The CDR3 coding sequence is TGCGCCAGCAGTTTACAGGGGGCCGGCACTGAAGCTTTCTTT. Variable domain in full (rest from reference TRBV5-1 and TRBJ1-1): KAGVTQTPRYLIKTRGQQVTLSCSPISGHRSVSWYQQTPGQGLQFLFEYFSETQRNKGNFPGRFSGRQFSNSRSEMNVSTLELGDSALYLCASSLQGAGTEAFFGQGTRLTVV.

The chain links TRBV27 to TRBJ1-2, with 9 positions matching TRBD1. The V and J ends lost 5 bases and 4 bases, in that order; junction bases with no gene match: 8. Germline V gene data show CDR1 as MNHEY and CDR2 as SMNVEV (reference sequence). The CDR3 length is 15 residues. The CDR3 region has the DNA TGTGCCAGCAGTCCGATATCACAGGGGGCCTATGGCTACACCTTC. Translating it yields CASSPISQGAYGYTF.

The chain links TRBV27 to TRBJ1-2; TRBD1 matches 8 bases. The junction had 15 bases not matched to a gene; V was cut back by 7 bases and J by 5 bases. Germline-derived CDR1 and CDR2 are MNHEY and SMNVEV (reference sequence). The CDR3 runs 16 residues. CDR3 nucleotide sequence: TGTGCCAGCACCTTACCAAGCGAGGACAGGGTATATGGCTACACCTTC. This gives the protein CASTLPSEDRVYGYTF.

The chain uses TRBV7-2 and TRBJ2-4, with D unclear. V lost 2 bases and J 6 bases, leaving 8 bases between the germline ends. CDR1 SGHTA and CDR2 FQGNSA come from the germline V gene. This CDR3 is 13 amino acids long. The CDR3: CASSLPPGNIQYF. CDR3 bases: TGTGCCAGCAGCTTACCCCCGGGAAACATTCAGTACTTC.

V usage is TRBV28 and J usage is TRBJ2-5; 9 bases fit TRBD2. The CDR3 has 15 residues. Germline V CDR1 and CDR2: MDHEN, SYDVKM. With 5 bases clipped from V and 5 bases from J, the junction kept 9 bases outside the gene matches. The CDR3, as DNA: TGTGCCAGCAGTCTATTTAGCGGGAGTGCGGAGACCCAGTACTTC. Translation gives CASSLFSGSAETQYF.

This chain connects TRBV6-5 to TRBJ1-5; a weak D match, TRBD1 (5 bases). This CDR3 has 15 amino acids. The V end lost 6 bases, the J end lost 0 bases, and 12 bases lay between the germline ends. Per germline, CDR1 MNHEY and CDR2 SVGAGI. CDR3 amino acids: CASRTVGDSNQPQHF. In nucleotides, the CDR3 is TGTGCCAGCAGGACCGTAGGGGATAGCAATCAGCCCCAGCATTTT.

This clone has only one observation. DNA of the CDR3: TGTGCCAGCAGTAGGGGTATAGCGGACGGCTACACCTTC. This gives the protein CASSRGIADGYTF. This chain connects TRBV12-3 or TRBV12-4 to TRBJ1-2; D perhaps matches TRBD1 (5 bases). This CDR3 has 13 residues. Trimming removed 5 bases from V and 8 bases from J, with 15 bases in between.

V usage is TRBV29-1 and J usage is TRBJ1-4; 7 bases align to TRBD1. CDR1 and CDR2 from the germline V gene are SQVTM and ANQGSEA. V lost 7 bases, J lost 6 bases, and 8 bases stayed unmatched. CDR3 size: 13 residues. The CDR3 coding sequence is TGCAGCGCCGAACGAGGGGGCGATGAAAAACTGTTTTTT. Its translation is CSAERGGDEKLFF.

The rearrangement joins TRBV11-2 to TRBJ2-5, with a weak D call TRBD1 (5 bases). The CDR3 sequence is 15 residues long. Trimming removed 2 bases from V and 5 bases from J, with 15 bases in between. Germline V lookup: CDR1 SGHAT, CDR2 FQNNGV. The CDR3 DNA follows: TGTGCCAGCAGCTTAAGGAGCAGGGCTGGCGAGACCCAGTACTTC. This encodes CASSLRSRAGETQYF.

This clone was seen a single time. The chain uses TRBV4-1 and TRBJ2-7, with TRBD1 as a possible D gene (6 bases). CDR1 and CDR2 from the germline V gene are MGHRA and YSYEKL. V shed 0 bases and J shed 3 bases, with 18 bases lying between them. CDR3 length equals 17 residues. CDR3: CASSQDPGQSHGYEQYF. CDR3 coding DNA: TGCGCCAGCAGCCAAGATCCTGGACAGAGCCACGGCTACGAGCAGTACTTC.

This chain joins TRBV19 and TRBJ2-3; tentatively, D is TRBD1 (6 bases). The CDR3 runs 16 residues. V was shortened by 3 bases and J by 3 bases, with 16 bases between the two germline ends. Germline lookup yields CDR1 LNHDA and CDR2 SQIVND (reference sequence). The CDR3 sequence: CASSMRRNRETDTQYF. The CDR3 DNA reads TGTGCCAGTAGTATGAGGCGTAACAGGGAGACAGATACGCAGTATTTT.

This clone was seen more than once but under ten times. The J gene is TRBJ2-5, the V gene TRBV7-9; 9 nucleotides align to TRBD1. The CDR3 is 16 amino acids. Germline CDR1 SEHNR, CDR2 FQNEAQ (reference sequence). V shed 5 bases, J shed 2 bases, and the junction held 9 bases outside the gene matches. CDR3 DNA sequence: TGTGCCAGCAGCCCATGGGGGACAGGGCGACAAGAGACCCAGTACTTC. Protein: CASSPWGTGRQETQYF.

V and J are TRBV12-3 or TRBV12-4 and TRBJ2-7; 9 bases line up with TRBD1. CDR3 length: 12 residues. The trim removed 6 bases at V and 6 bases at J, leaving 3 bases unmatched. The CDR3 DNA is TGTGCCAGCAGCCTGACAGGGGGCGAGCAGTACTTC. This sequence encodes CASSLTGGEQYF.

The CDR3 nucleotides read TGTGCCAGAAGCCAGGATCCCGACTCTGGAAACACCATATATTTT. This encodes CARSQDPDSGNTIYF. The chain couples TRBV5-3 to TRBJ1-3; D call uncertain. TRBV5-3 is flagged as an ORF with uncertain function. The ends were cut back, 4 bases at V and 0 bases at J, with 11 bases in the middle. The CDR3 is 15 amino acids.

The V gene is TRBV5-1, the J gene TRBJ2-7; tentative D call: TRBD1 (6 bases). The V and J ends lost 0 bases and 5 bases respectively, with 12 bases between them. The CDR3 extends over 14 amino acids. Germline V lookup: CDR1 SGHRS, CDR2 YFSETQ. CDR3 region: CASSLEWGHDEQYF. CDR3 sequence (DNA): TGCGCCAGCAGCTTGGAATGGGGGCACGACGAGCAGTACTTC.

In DNA form, the CDR3 reads TGTGCCAGCAGTGAAATGGGGACAGGGAGCTATGGCTACACCTTC. As protein: CASSEMGTGSYGYTF. This chain links TRBV6-1 with TRBJ1-2, with 9 positions matching TRBD1. Germline V gene lookup returns CDR1 MNHNS and CDR2 SASEGT. The CDR3 is 15 amino acids. V was pared by 2 bases and J by 4 bases, with 5 bases of the junction left unmatched.

The V and J genes are TRBV5-1 and TRBJ2-1; TRBD2 might be the D (5 bases). CDR1 is SGHRS and CDR2 is YFSETQ in the germline V gene. Trimming pared 2 bases from V and 0 bases from J, leaving 12 bases between. There are 16 residues in the CDR3. The chain's CDR3 is CASSLGLSSSYNEQFF. Here the CDR3 DNA reads TGCGCCAGCAGCTTAGGACTCTCTAGCTCCTACAATGAGCAGTTCTTC.

The chain carries TRBV5-4 and TRBJ2-5; perhaps TRBD1 as D (6 bases). The CDR3 totals 15 residues. Germline CDR1 and CDR2: SGHNT and YYREEE (reference sequence). The germline V and J ends were trimmed by 4 bases and 2 bases, with 15 bases remaining between them. The CDR3 DNA reads TGTGCCAGCAGCCTGAGGCGTGGGACACAAGAGACCCAGTACTTC. As protein: CASSLRRGTQETQYF.

This chain uses TRBV9 with TRBJ2-3; 7 nucleotides align to TRBD2. The CDR3 is 14 residues long. After removal of 2 bases from V and 6 bases from J, the junction contained 6 bases not matched to a gene. From germline, CDR1 is SGDLS and CDR2 YYNGEE. The CDR3 bases are TGTGCCAGCAGCGTCTATACTAGCGCTGATACGCAGTATTTT. It codes for CASSVYTSADTQYF. Filled out from reference TRBV9 and TRBJ2-3, the complete variable domain reads DSGVTQTPKHLITATGQRVTLRCSPRSGDLSVYWYQQSLDQGLQFLIQYYNGEERAKGNILERFSAQQFPDLHSELNLSSLELGDSALYFCASSVYTSADTQYFGPGTRLTVL.

V is TRBV7-9 and J is TRBJ1-2; maybe TRBD1 (6 bases). CDR3 length equals 16 residues. The germline V gene encodes CDR1 SEHNR and CDR2 FQNEAQ (reference sequence). V dropped 8 bases and J dropped 11 bases, with 30 bases sitting between them. CDR3 in DNA: TGTGCCAGCTACCCACTAGGGGGGGCAGAAGGATTCTCTTACACCTTC. Protein product: CASYPLGGAEGFSYTF.

This sequence joins TRBV5-6 and TRBJ1-1; D is possibly TRBD1 (5 bases). The CDR3 extends over 14 amino acids. Germline loops: CDR1 SGHDT, CDR2 YYEEEE. V lost 2 bases, J lost 5 bases, and 13 bases lay in between. The CDR3 DNA reads TGTGCCAGCAGCTTCGGCAGGGTATCGACTGAAGCTTTCTTT. Its protein is CASSFGRVSTEAFF.

The genes are TRBV5-1 and TRBJ1-4; 7 bases match TRBD1. The CDR3 extends over 16 amino acids. Germline V gene data show CDR1 as SGHRS and CDR2 as YFSETQ. With V trimmed by 0 bases and J by 4 bases, 6 bases remained unmatched. Written as DNA, the CDR3 is TGCGCCAGCAGCTTGGCCCCAGGGGGACTTAATGAAAAACTGTTTTTT. It specifies CASSLAPGGLNEKLFF.

The chain carries TRBV5-6 and TRBJ1-1; 7 positions agree with TRBD1. Germline trimming cut 4 bases from V and 1 base from J; bases unmatched to any gene: 7. Germline CDR1 and CDR2: SGHDT and YYEEEE. The CDR3 consists of 15 residues. CDR3 in DNA: TGTGCCAGCAGCCCAAACAGGGGTTCGAACACTGAAGCTTTCTTT. Translated: CASSPNRGSNTEAFF.

V usage is TRBV24-1 and J usage is TRBJ2-3; TRBD2 aligns across 12 bases. The CDR3 has 18 amino acids. Per germline, CDR1 KGHDR and CDR2 SFDVKD. The V and J ends lost 2 bases and 3 bases, in that order; junction bases with no gene match: 8. The CDR3 DNA reads as TGTGCCACCAGTGATTCTAAGGCTAGCGGGGGGGCGACAGATACGCAGTATTTT. This sequence encodes CATSDSKASGGATDTQYF.

The V gene is TRBV10-3, the J gene TRBJ1-5, with D perhaps TRBD1 (6 bases). The CDR3 totals 17 residues. The V gene's germline CDR1 is ENHRY and CDR2 SYGVKD. Trimming stripped 8 bases from V and 3 bases from J, with 23 bases between. The CDR3 nucleotides read TGTGCCATCGCGGCTGGGGAGGGGGGATATGCCAATCAGCCCCAGCATTTT. Translation: CAIAAGEGGYANQPQHF.

The gene calls are TRBV7-2 and TRBJ1-3, with 7 nucleotides matching TRBD1. CDR1 is SGHTA and CDR2 is FQGNSA in the germline V gene. The length of the CDR3 is 14 residues. V shed 4 bases and J 5 bases; nucleotides not matched to a gene: 5. The CDR3 DNA follows: TGTGCCAGCAGCTCATGGACAGGCCGAAACACCATATATTTT. Translated: CASSSWTGRNTIYF.

The V and J genes are TRBV27 and TRBJ1-4; D is perhaps TRBD1 (6 bases). This CDR3 spans 13 amino acids. Trimming took 6 bases from V and 5 from J, leaving 10 bases between them. CDR1 MNHEY and CDR2 SMNVEV come from the germline V gene (reference sequence). The CDR3 sequence: CASSADSNEKLFF. The CDR3 coding sequence is TGTGCCAGCAGCGCGGACAGCAATGAAAAACTGTTTTTT.